This T cell receptor beta chain was identified in a study of cytomegalovirus exposure and HLA in healthy donors. Study-wide results and limits: Segments of the TCR beta V type were, in most cases, productive about 90% or about 30% of the time in an earlier analysis. Cytomegalovirus association was assigned to 170 or so TCR beta chains. CMV antigen specificity was confirmed in vitro for a few CMV-associated chains. The majority of CMV-associated TCR beta chains were reported as apparently HLA-restricted in a later analysis.

The CDR3 extends over 15 amino acids. Trimming removed 6 bases from V and 5 bases from J; junction bases left unmatched: 6. The germline gives CDR1 SGHTA, CDR2 FQGTGA. The PCR used 60 Vbeta and 13 Jbeta primers. The table came from immunoSEQ multiplex PCR; TCRdb's copy has only in-frame clones and leaves some out. Counted here are more than 95,000 clones, about 81% occurring once; the ten biggest clones make up around 0.99%. In regard to this clone: The antigen is unknown.

Input material: PBMCs. The sequence was obtained from a woman in her twenties or thirties in good health and CMV-seronegative. This chain uses TRBV7-3 with TRBJ2-3, with 12 bases identical to TRBD2. The CDR3 loop reads CASRLAGGAEDTQYF. CDR3 bases: TGTGCCAGCAGGCTAGCGGGGGGGGCTGAAGATACGCAGTATTTT.